This T cell receptor beta chain derives from a study of CD8 T cells in Susac syndrome (dated by TCRdb to the late 2010s). In the study overall: Among the sequenced Susac syndrome patients, more than 5 had clinically active disease and roughly 8 were in clinical remission. Repertoire sequencing was used to test whether CD8+ T cell activation and differentiation in Susac syndrome was antigen driven. At blood withdrawal, Susac syndrome patients were therapy-naive, treated with corticosteroids (with IVIg additionally given to some), or treated with IVIg alone.

High-throughput TCR beta sequencing profiled peripheral blood CD8+ and CD4+ T cells from healthy donors, Susac syndrome patients and multiple sclerosis patients. Susac syndrome patients met recently defined diagnostic criteria for definite or probable disease. Bulk CD8+ and CD4+ T cells were purified by magnetic negative isolation, while CD8+ TEMRA cells were enriched using FACS. Blood was drawn into EDTA tubes, processed within 24 hours, and PBMCs were isolated by density gradient centrifugation. PBMCs intended for TCR sequencing were cryopreserved in liquid nitrogen and were subsequently thawed in a 37 degrees C water bath. Purity of sorted or isolated CD4+, CD8+ and CD8+ TEMRA cells was at least 90%. RNA was extracted using the RNeasy kit, and roughly 0.45 to 1 ug of the RNA was reverse transcribed with random hexamers. The immunoSEQ multiplex PCR assay, which covers 54 Vbeta and 13 Jbeta segments, was used to amplify TCR beta CDR3 regions. PCR amplification bias was corrected by using a synthetic template baseline for primer optimization and computational correction. In the source study's methods: Reads were assigned to V, D and J genes according to IMGT and analyzed in immunoSEQ Analyzer, with only productive sequences retained. To calculate clonality, Shannon entropy was normalized by log2 of the number of productive unique sequences and then subtracted from one. For each patient and control, public and private clones were evaluated among the 100 most prevalent clones. Susac-specific clones were defined as absent from healthy and MS cohorts, around 980 published viral clones and other ImmuneACCESS disease sequences. Starting from the raw public reads, TCRdb applied fastp trimming at Q25, assembled clones with MiXCR and retained in-frame beta chains. When rows share a CDR3 protein, they turn into one entry using the most common DNA and genes. TCRdb assigned the V and J calls; the authors' analysis was not used. This sample lists 200,000 or so distinct CDR3 sequences; nearly 97% were detected once. Jointly, the top ten make up approximately 0.098% of the sample.

A single count supports this clonotype. The antigen it binds to is not known. Base qualities are not provided; no much larger clone lies one nucleotide away. A single read counts as weak evidence. Overall results and qualifications from the work: No clonal expansion was detected in the CD4+ T cell repertoire of Susac syndrome patients. The number of individuals in the TCR sequencing and HLA analysis was recognized as being relatively small.

The sequencing sample was made of CD4+ T cells from PBMCs. This receptor was taken from a human donor with Susac syndrome.

The CDR3 region: CASSLIAGGQTNEQFF. The DNA sequence follows: TGTGCCAGCAGCTTGATCGCGGGGGGGCAGACCAATGAGCAGTTCTTC. The chain is assembled from TRBV5-6 and TRBJ2-1, with TRBD2 identical over 9 junction bases. From the cysteine up to the phenylalanine, the CDR3 has a length of 16 residues. Solely the CDR3 DNA is kept, with 48 bases framed from the first base. From a lookup of the germline V gene, CDR1 and CDR2 are SGHDT and YYEEEE. The V end gives up 1 base and the J end 6 bases, leaving 8 bases in the junction not matched to a gene.